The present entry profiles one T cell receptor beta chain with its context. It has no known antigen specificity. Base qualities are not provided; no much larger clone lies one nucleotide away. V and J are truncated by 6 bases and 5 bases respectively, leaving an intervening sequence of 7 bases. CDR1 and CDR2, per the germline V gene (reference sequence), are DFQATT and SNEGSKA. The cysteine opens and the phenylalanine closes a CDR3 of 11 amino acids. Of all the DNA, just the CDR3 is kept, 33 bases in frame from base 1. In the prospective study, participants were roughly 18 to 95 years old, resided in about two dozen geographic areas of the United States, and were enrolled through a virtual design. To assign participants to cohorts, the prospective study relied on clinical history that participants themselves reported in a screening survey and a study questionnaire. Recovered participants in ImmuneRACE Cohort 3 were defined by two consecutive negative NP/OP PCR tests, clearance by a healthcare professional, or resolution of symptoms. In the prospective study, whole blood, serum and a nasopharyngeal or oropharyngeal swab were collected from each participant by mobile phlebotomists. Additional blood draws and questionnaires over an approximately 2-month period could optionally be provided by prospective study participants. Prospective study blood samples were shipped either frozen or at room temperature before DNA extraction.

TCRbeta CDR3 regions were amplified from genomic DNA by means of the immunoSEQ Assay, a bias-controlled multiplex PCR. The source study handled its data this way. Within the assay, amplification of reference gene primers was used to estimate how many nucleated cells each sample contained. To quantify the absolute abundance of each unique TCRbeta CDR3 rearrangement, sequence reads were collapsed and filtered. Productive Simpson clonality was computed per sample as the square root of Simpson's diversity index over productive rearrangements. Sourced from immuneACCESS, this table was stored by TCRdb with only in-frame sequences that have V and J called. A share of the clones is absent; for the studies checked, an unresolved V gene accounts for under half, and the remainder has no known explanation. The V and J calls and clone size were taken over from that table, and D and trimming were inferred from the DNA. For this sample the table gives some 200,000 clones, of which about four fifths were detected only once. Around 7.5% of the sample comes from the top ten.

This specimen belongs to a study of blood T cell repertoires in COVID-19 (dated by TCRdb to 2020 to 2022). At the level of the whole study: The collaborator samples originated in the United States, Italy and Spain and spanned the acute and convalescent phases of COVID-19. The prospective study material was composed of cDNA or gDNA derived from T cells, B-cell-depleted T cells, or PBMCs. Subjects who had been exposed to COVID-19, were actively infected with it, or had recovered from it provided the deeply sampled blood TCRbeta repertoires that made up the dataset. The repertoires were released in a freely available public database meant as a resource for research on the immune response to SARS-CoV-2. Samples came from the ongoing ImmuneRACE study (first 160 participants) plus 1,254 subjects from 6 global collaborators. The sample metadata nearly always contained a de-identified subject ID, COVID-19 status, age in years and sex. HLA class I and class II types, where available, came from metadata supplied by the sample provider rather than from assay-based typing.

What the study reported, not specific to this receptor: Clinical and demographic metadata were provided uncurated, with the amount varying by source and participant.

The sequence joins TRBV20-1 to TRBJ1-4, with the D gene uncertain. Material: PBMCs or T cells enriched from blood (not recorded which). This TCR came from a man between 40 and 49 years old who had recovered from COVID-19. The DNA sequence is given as TGCAGTGCAGTTAGAAATGAAAAACTGTTTTTT. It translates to CSAVRNEKLFF.